Following are 9 T cell receptor beta chains from one sample sequenced in a study of blood T cells in healthy people across ages (dated by TCRdb to between 2015 and 2016). Library generation was performed with 5' RACE. The reads were generated on an Illumina HiSeq 2500. A second about 7 to 12 cycle PCR used a sample-barcoded 5' primer and a J-beta primer mix. TCRdb trimmed the raw reads at Q25, called clones with MiXCR and kept productive beta chains. Identical CDR3 protein sequences are pooled into one entry, listed with their most common genes and DNA. This sample lists 910,000 or so distinct CDR3 sequences; approximately 50% were detected once. About 20% of the sample belongs to the ten largest clones. The sequencing sample was made of blood. These receptors were obtained from a woman aged 60-70 years in good health.

The chain joins TRBV11-2 to TRBJ2-3; a weak D match, TRBD2 (6 bases). Deletions cut 4 bases from V and 0 bases from J, with 14 bases between. The CDR3 runs 16 residues. Germline V lookup: CDR1 SGHAT, CDR2 FQNNGV. The CDR3 DNA follows: TGTGCCAGCAGCTCGCGGGGTTCTACTAGCACAGATACGCAGTATTTT. It yields the protein CASSSRGSTSTDTQYF.

The chain joins TRBV5-1 to TRBJ2-2; D is perhaps TRBD1 or TRBD2 (5 bases each). V lost 1 base and J lost 4, with 14 bases in between. Germline CDR1 and CDR2: SGHRS and YFSETQ. The CDR3 spans 16 residues. CDR3 loop: CASSLTGRGVTGELFF. The CDR3 DNA follows: TGCGCCAGCAGCTTGACGGGACGCGGAGTCACCGGGGAGCTGTTTTTT.

The chain is built from TRBV6-5 and TRBJ1-5; D gene ambiguous. Per the germline V gene, CDR1 is MNHEY and CDR2 is SVGAGI. V was trimmed by 0 bases and J by 7 bases, leaving 13 bases between them. The CDR3 is made up of 15 amino acids. This CDR3 is CASSYSNRAGQPQHF. The CDR3 DNA reads as TGTGCCAGCAGTTACTCGAATAGGGCCGGACAGCCCCAGCATTTT.

As DNA, the CDR3 is TGTGCCAGCAGTTACCGGCCCGGACGTGGGGAGCAGTTCTTC. Protein product: CASSYRPGRGEQFF. This chain links TRBV6-5 with TRBJ2-1; D is unclear. The CDR3 totals 14 residues. Germline lookup yields CDR1 MNHEY and CDR2 SVGAGI. V lost 2 bases to trimming and J lost 10 bases, with 15 bases between them.

This clonotype came up a few times. This chain connects TRBV10-1 to TRBJ2-3; possible D gene TRBD2, 5 bases. The CDR3 spans 13 residues. Germline lookup yields CDR1 WNHNN and CDR2 SYGVQD (reference sequence). Trimming pared 0 bases from V and 10 bases from J, leaving 11 bases between. The CDR3 loop reads CASSESIVDSQYF. CDR3 nucleotide sequence: TGCGCCAGCAGTGAGTCGATCGTGGACTCGCAGTATTTT.

This clonotype has more than one count but fewer than ten. This sequence joins TRBV21-1 and TRBJ1-5; the table's D call, TRBD1, has no DNA check behind it. TRBV21-1 counts as a pseudogene. The CDR3 consists of 17 residues. This CDR3 reads CASSPRGRVYSNQPQHF. CDR3 nucleotide sequence: TGTGCCAGCAGCCCGCGGGGCAGGGTATATAGCAATCAGCCCCAGCATTTT.

The chain combines TRBV5-1 with TRBJ2-3, with D perhaps matching TRBD2 (6 bases). The CDR3 runs 16 residues. CDR1 and CDR2 (germline): SGHRS, YFSETQ. Trimming removed 4 bases from V and 0 bases from J, with 15 bases in between. CDR3 in amino acids: CASSPGTASSTDTQYF. The CDR3 coding sequence is TGCGCCAGCAGCCCCGGGACTGCTTCTAGCACAGATACGCAGTATTTT. Drawing the rest from reference TRBV5-1 and TRBJ2-3, the complete variable domain is KAGVTQTPRYLIKTRGQQVTLSCSPISGHRSVSWYQQTPGQGLQFLFEYFSETQRNKGNFPGRFSGRQFSNSRSEMNVSTLELGDSALYLCASSPGTASSTDTQYFGPGTRLTVL.

This sequence joins TRBV29-1 and TRBJ1-1, with TRBD1 matching 7 bases. The CDR3 is 15 residues long. V shed 7 bases and J 1 base; nucleotides not matched to a gene: 12. CDR1 and CDR2 from the germline V gene are SQVTM and ANQGSEA. CDR3 amino acids: CSGYRGSFRNTEAFF. The DNA for the CDR3 is TGCAGCGGATACAGGGGATCGTTTAGGAACACTGAAGCTTTCTTT.

The V and J genes are TRBV28 and TRBJ2-1; 9 bases line up with TRBD2. CDR1 and CDR2 (germline): MDHEN, SYDVKM. The V segment lost 6 bases and the J segment 4 bases; nucleotides outside the gene matches: 4. CDR3 length: 14 amino acids. The CDR3 loop reads CASREAGGYNEQFF. DNA for the CDR3: TGTGCCAGCAGGGAAGCGGGGGGATACAATGAGCAGTTCTTC.